A single sample gave rise to the 14 T cell receptor beta chains below, sequenced in a study of long-term antiretroviral therapy in people with HIV. They ran version v3.0 of the immunoSEQ assay at survey level. Profiled with immunoSEQ multiplex PCR; TCRdb holds only in-frame clones, not every one. The sample includes approximately 23,000 clones, roughly four fifths of them seen just once. The sequencing here drew on unsorted PBMCs, taken 1.5 years after starting antiretroviral therapy. The receptors originated from a man aged 25 to 45 with HIV.

This chain uses TRBV7-6 with TRBJ1-5; tentatively, D is TRBD1 (6 bases). V lost 5 bases to trimming and J lost 5 bases, with 16 bases between them. This CDR3 has 15 amino acids. Germline V gene sequence: CDR1 SGHVS, CDR2 FNYEAQ. The CDR3: CASSLSPGAHQPQHF. The DNA of the CDR3 is TGTGCCAGCAGCCTTAGCCCGGGGGCTCATCAGCCCCAGCATTTT. Supplemented by reference TRBV7-6 and TRBJ1-5, the full variable domain reads GAGVSQSPRYKVTKRGQDVALRCDPISGHVSLYWYRQALGQGPEFLTYFNYEAQQDKSGLPNDRFSAERPEGSISTLTIQRTEQRDSAMYRCASSLSPGAHQPQHFGDGTRLSIL.

CDR3 in DNA: TGTGCCAGCACGCCGGGACAGGACACAGATACGCAGTATTTT. Translation: CASTPGQDTDTQYF. The chain recombines TRBV4-2 with TRBJ2-3, with 8 bases aligning to TRBD1. Looked up from germline, CDR1 is LGHNA and CDR2 is YNFKEQ. J gave up 2 bases and V 7 bases, and 5 bases lay outside the gene matches. This CDR3 contains 14 residues.

There are a few counts of this clone. The CDR3 DNA reads TGTGCCAGCAGTCCCCGGGGCAGTTACTATGGCTACACCTTC. Protein: CASSPRGSYYGYTF. The chain carries TRBV27 and TRBJ1-2; D is perhaps TRBD1 (5 bases). This CDR3 has 14 residues. Germline V gene data show CDR1 as MNHEY and CDR2 as SMNVEV (reference sequence). V was clipped by 5 bases and J by 3 bases, with 13 bases between them.

The chain recombines TRBV27 with TRBJ2-7; 9 bases fit TRBD2. Trimming at V came to 2 bases and at J to 5 bases, leaving 4 bases not matched to a gene. The V gene's germline CDR1 is MNHEY and CDR2 SMNVEV (reference sequence). The CDR3 has 14 amino acids. CDR3: CASSLAGGPHEQYF. For the CDR3, the DNA is TGTGCCAGCAGTTTAGCGGGGGGGCCCCACGAGCAGTACTTC.

This clone was recorded a few times. CDR3 in DNA: TGTGCCAGCAGCCAGGGGGCGAACACCGGGGAGCTGTTTTTT. It translates to CASSQGANTGELFF. The chain combines TRBV6-1 with TRBJ2-2; 7 positions agree with TRBD1. This CDR3 comprises 14 residues. Trimming cost V 6 bases and J 0 bases; bases outside gene matches: 1. CDR1 is MNHNS and CDR2 is SASEGT in the germline V gene.

This chain uses TRBV7-8 with TRBJ1-4; weak D call: TRBD1 (5 bases). The CDR3 contains 17 residues. Trimming removed 5 bases from V and 12 bases from J, with 28 bases in between. The germline CDR1 and CDR2 sequences are SGHVS and FQNEAQ. The CDR3 protein is CASSNESPVEFGGELFF. CDR3 nucleotide sequence: TGTGCCAGCAGCAACGAATCCCCGGTTGAGTTTGGGGGGGAACTGTTTTTT.

This chain connects TRBV14 to TRBJ1-4, with D tentatively TRBD1 (5 bases). Germline CDR1 and CDR2: SGHDN and FVKESK. CDR3 length: 14 residues. V was clipped by 5 bases and J by 5 bases, with 12 bases between them. The CDR3 sequence is CASSSTAFNEKLFF. CDR3 bases: TGTGCCAGCAGCTCGACAGCCTTCAATGAAAAACTGTTTTTT.

V usage is TRBV7-9 and J usage is TRBJ1-2; no reliable D call. Trimming took off 5 bases at V and 6 bases at J, with 16 bases between the two ends. The CDR3 sequence is 14 residues long. Germline CDR1 and CDR2: SEHNR and FQNEAQ (reference sequence). For the CDR3, the DNA is TGTGCCAGCAGCCAATTTCCTGTAGTGGATGGCTACACCTTC. Amino acids: CASSQFPVVDGYTF.

The V gene is TRBV5-1, the J gene TRBJ2-5; D unclear. The CDR3 sequence is 16 residues long. V lost 3 bases and J 1 base, leaving 16 bases between the germline ends. Germline CDR1 reads SGHRS; CDR2 reads YFSETQ. The CDR3 sequence is CASSSGNTITQETQYF. The CDR3 region has the DNA TGCGCCAGCAGCTCAGGTAACACCATCACCCAAGAGACCCAGTACTTC.

The V gene is TRBV30, the J gene TRBJ1-1; the D gene is possibly TRBD1 (6 bases). Germline loops: CDR1 GTSNPN, CDR2 SVGIG (reference sequence). V was pared by 3 bases and J by 12 bases, with 20 bases between. The CDR3 contains 13 residues. Written as DNA, the CDR3 is TGTGCCTGGAGGGGACTGTGGGGACAAGTACCTTTCTTT. Its translation: CAWRGLWGQVPFF.

The chain joins TRBV9 to TRBJ2-2; possible D gene TRBD2, 5 bases. V shed 0 bases and J shed 1 base, with 13 bases lying between them. The CDR3 extends over 17 amino acids. CDR1 is SGDLS and CDR2 is YYNGEE in the germline V gene. For the CDR3, the DNA is TGTGCCAGCAGCGTAGCTGGGAGTAGCCGGAACACCGGGGAGCTGTTTTTT. Its protein product is CASSVAGSSRNTGELFF.

V usage is TRBV2 and J usage is TRBJ2-7; D ambiguous. CDR1 is SNHLY, CDR2 FYNNEI, per germline. The CDR3 length is 14 residues. Trimming left V 5 bases short and J 3 bases short, with 14 bases between. The CDR3 spells CASSPRLVNYEQYF. CDR3 DNA sequence: TGTGCCAGCAGTCCACGACTGGTTAACTACGAGCAGTACTTC.

The chain recombines TRBV19 with TRBJ2-7; D gene uncertain. V gave up 7 bases and J gave up 0 bases, with 16 bases separating them. Germline-derived CDR1 and CDR2 are LNHDA and SQIVND (reference sequence). The CDR3 runs to 15 residues. The CDR3, as DNA: TGTGCCAGTAAAAACACCGGTCAGAGCTCCTACGAGCAGTACTTC. This translates into CASKNTGQSSYEQYF. Supplemented by reference TRBV19 and TRBJ2-7, the full variable domain reads DGGITQSPKYLFRKEGQNVTLSCEQNLNHDAMYWYRQDPGQGLRLIYYSQIVNDFQKGDIAEGYSVSREKKESFPLTVTSAQKNPTAFYLCASKNTGQSSYEQYFGPGTRLTVT.

DNA of the CDR3: TGTGGGACACAGAACACTGAAGCTTTCTTT. This gives the protein CGTQNTEAFF. This chain joins TRBV10-3 and TRBJ1-1; weak D call: TRBD1 (5 bases). The CDR3 spans 10 residues. The germline V gene has CDR1 ENHRY and CDR2 SYGVKD.